Included here is one T cell receptor beta chain sequence, with context. Its specific antigen is unknown. Base qualities were left out, and no much larger clone turns up one base away. Including cysteine and phenylalanine, the CDR3 has 14 amino acids. Only the CDR3 region is kept as DNA, spanning 42 bases read in frame from base 1. V is cut by 2 bases and J by 11 bases, and the space between the germline ends is 19 bases. CDR1 and CDR2 are read off the germline V gene (reference sequence) as MNHEY and SMNVEV. Receptor amplification or capture employed the immunoSEQ multiplex PCR assay. RNA was extracted from all samples and reverse transcribed into cDNA as template for TCR sequencing. SuperScript III was used to make first-strand cDNA, primed with a 2:1 mix of oligo-dT and random hexamers. Amplification bias was assessed with a synthetic immune receptor repertoire, and residual bias was removed computationally. The study's processing was this. After raw reads were preprocessed to remove errors, the CDR3 was defined following IMGT conventions as running from the conserved cysteine to phenylalanine. Clonality was computed by normalizing Shannon entropy by log2 of the number of productive unique TCRs and subtracting the result from 1. Scalp TCRbeta sequences were cross-referenced with sorted blood CD4 and CD8 repertoires so that the CD4 or CD8 identity of scalp clones could be inferred. TCRdb carries this immuneACCESS record with in-frame sequences only. Its versions omit some clonotypes, under half of them owing to an unresolved V gene in the studies checked, with the rest unexplained. Clone size and V and J calls were adopted from that table, with D and trimming inferred from the DNA. Across this sample there are about 190,000 clones, with about three fifths seen only once. The ten top clones hold around 0.69% of the sample.

This record comes from a study of CD8+ T cells in alopecia areata (dated by TCRdb to the late 2010s). Context from the whole study: The treated patients, all with moderate-to-severe alopecia areata, were enrolled in an open-label pilot trial of oral tofacitinib given at 5 to 10 mg twice daily. Patients stayed on tofacitinib for 6 to 18 months and then had 6 months of follow-up off drug so that delayed response and recurrence could be assessed. The SALT score, which quantifies the percentage of affected scalp surface area, was used to measure disease severity in treated patients. In both human patients and the C3H/HeJ mouse model, the study applied high-throughput TCRbeta sequencing to look at T cell clonal expansion in alopecia areata. Scalp tissue and sorted CD4+ and CD8+ peripheral blood T cells from patchy and totalis/universalis alopecia areata patients and from healthy controls were covered by human TCRbeta sequencing. Biopsies were taken from tofacitinib-treated patients at baseline and at 4 and 24 weeks of treatment, and a later scalp biopsy was taken in several of the tofacitinib-treated patients. Scalp clonality was compared across normal scalp (n=4), patchy alopecia areata scalp (n=8), and alopecia totalis/universalis scalp (n=8). RNA was extracted with the PAXgene miRNA kit for fixed scalp, the miRNeasy kit for PBMCs, and the RNeasy kit for mouse skin. Amplification of TCRbeta CDR3 regions was done by immunoSEQ multiplex PCR using 35 Vbeta forward primers and 13 Jbeta reverse primers.

General study outcomes and caveats: Unlike mouse skin, where gammadelta T cells dominate, normal human skin contains resident alphabeta T cells that get sequenced too, which complicates analysis of the scalp TCR repertoire. Scalp clonality and the number of expanded CD8+ clones among the top 100 scalp clones were significantly decreased by tofacitinib. Lesional scalp, especially in alopecia totalis/universalis, showed higher clonality and more expanded CD8+ clones than normal scalp, suggesting antigenic drive. Shared TCR sequences between patients were less evident than in mice, which may be partly attributable to HLA diversity in the patient population. Many expanded lesional clones were found to persist in scalp and blood during tofacitinib treatment, and relapse after treatment cessation may be partly explained by this persistence. Because the treated cohort was small and had just a single nonresponder, larger studies are needed to establish links between baseline CD8+ expansion and response.

In the paper's terms, the time point label means: more than three weeks on oral tofacitinib. The treatment or condition label for this specimen denotes: oral pan-JAK inhibitor, 5-10 mg twice daily. Peripheral blood and lesional scalp punch biopsies were obtained from patients with alopecia areata. PBMCs were isolated by density centrifugation and stained for CD3, CD4 and CD8, and CD4+ and CD8+ T cells were sorted on a FACSAria. The sample here was CD4+ T cells sorted from blood, taken at week 4, from a patient treated with tofacitinib. The chain joins TRBV27 to TRBJ2-7, with the D assignment possibly TRBD1 or TRBD2, given 6 matching bases for each. The sequence was collected from a human donor with alopecia areata. The DNA sequence reads TGTGCCAGCAGTTTAGGGGGGACAACAGACGGGGAGTACTTC. It codes for CASSLGGTTDGEYF.